This T cell receptor beta chain was captured by sequencing in a study of tissue T cells after allogeneic stem cell transplantation. Regarding this clone: Its antigen remains unidentified. The genes are named according to mouse. Read data end 1 residue before the CDR3 end; the end is taken from the germline J gene.

Assay: immunoSEQ multiplex PCR; the TCRdb copy retains only in-frame clones and omits some. The sample yields several thousand clones, around 44% seen once. Germline V lookup: CDR1 KGHPV, CDR2 FQNQEV (reference sequence). The CDR3 totals 14 residues. V was trimmed by 4 bases and J by 0 bases, leaving 8 bases between them. Findings and limits, study-wide: The patient cohort was small and clinically heterogeneous, with limited sampling depth. In patients and mice, blood and spleen missed much of tissue repertoire. Some tissue clones might be persisting host cells; their alloreactivity or antigen specificity was not determined.

Described time point: mouse harvest day 7 after allogeneic transplant. The graft held 10^6 splenic CD5+ T cells and 10^7 T-cell-depleted bone marrow cells. Mice had MHC-mismatched B6 into BALB/c GVHD, sampled day 7 or 14. This receptor was taken from a female BALB/c mouse given C57BL/6 T cells with graft-versus-host disease after an allogeneic hematopoietic cell transplant. The V call is TRBV26, the J call TRBJ2-4; no reliable D call. Sequencing was done on a sample of gut tissue. CDR3 amino acids: CASSRVTSQNTLYF. CDR3 bases read: TGTGCCAGCAGTCGAGTTACTAGTCAAAACACCTTGTAC.